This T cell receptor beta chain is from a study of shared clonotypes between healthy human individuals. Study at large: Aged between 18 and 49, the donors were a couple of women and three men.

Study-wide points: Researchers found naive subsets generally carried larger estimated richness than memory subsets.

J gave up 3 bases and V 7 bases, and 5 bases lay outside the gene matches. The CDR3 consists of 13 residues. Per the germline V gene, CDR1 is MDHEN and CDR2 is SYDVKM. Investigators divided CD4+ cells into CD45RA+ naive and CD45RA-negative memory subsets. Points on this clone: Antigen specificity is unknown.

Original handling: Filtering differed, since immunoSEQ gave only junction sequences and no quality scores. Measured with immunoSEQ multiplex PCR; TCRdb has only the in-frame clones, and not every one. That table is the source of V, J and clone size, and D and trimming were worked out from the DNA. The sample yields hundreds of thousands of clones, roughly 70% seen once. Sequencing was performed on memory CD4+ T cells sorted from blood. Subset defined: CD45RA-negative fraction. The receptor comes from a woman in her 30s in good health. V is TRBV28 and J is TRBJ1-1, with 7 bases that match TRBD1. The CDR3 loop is CASKGALYTEAFF. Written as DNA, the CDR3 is TGTGCCAGCAAGGGGGCCCTCTACACTGAAGCTTTCTTT.